This TCR beta chain was obtained from a study of shared clonotypes between healthy human individuals. Study-level points and caveats: Memory subsets generally showed smaller estimated richness than naive subsets did.

This CDR3 region has 13 residues. Germline CDR1 is LNHDA and CDR2 is SQIVND (reference sequence). V lost 6 bases and J lost 1; bases outside the gene matches: 2. This clone showed up just once. Its antigen is undetermined. Repertoires were generated with immunoSEQ multiplex PCR, while TCRdb's copy carries only in-frame clones and drops some. The table records more than 850,000 clones, 75% to 85% of them present only once. This clonotype was obtained from a man between 18 and 35 years old in good health. Some clones in this sample may be carry-over from other donors' samples. The rearrangement uses TRBV19 and TRBJ1-2, with TRBD1 identical over 7 bases. Sequencing used memory CD4+ T cells from PBMCs. Indicated subset: CD45RA-negative fraction. The DNA for the CDR3 is TGTGCCAGTAGCAGGGGGTATAACTATGGCTACACCTTC. This encodes CASSRGYNYGYTF.